Shown below are 7 T cell receptor beta chains from a single sample sequenced in a study of blood T cell repertoires in COVID-19. The data were produced by immunoSEQ multiplex PCR, yet TCRdb's version contains in-frame clones alone and is incomplete. The top ten clones hold approximately 8% of a sample with 200,000 to 250,000 clones, 84% of them seen once. The sequenced sample consisted of peripheral blood. These TCRs come from a woman in her forties or fifties with active or convalescent COVID-19.

This clone was observed once. The chain carries TRBV10-3 and TRBJ2-7; tentative D call: TRBD1 (6 bases). Trimming left V 5 bases short and J 3 bases short, with 8 bases between. Germline assignment: CDR1 ENHRY and CDR2 SYGVKD. The CDR3 sequence is 12 residues long. CDR3 nucleotide sequence: TGTGCCATCAGTAACAGGGACTACGAGCAGTACTTC. Its protein is CAISNRDYEQYF.

The V gene is TRBV6-1, the J gene TRBJ2-1, with 9 bases aligning to TRBD1. The CDR3 sequence is 16 residues long. V shed 3 bases, J shed 4 bases, and the junction held 7 bases outside the gene matches. CDR1 is MNHNS, CDR2 SASEGT, per germline. The CDR3 sequence: CASSEEHGTGYNEQFF. The CDR3 coding sequence is TGTGCCAGCAGTGAGGAACACGGGACAGGGTACAATGAGCAGTTCTTC.

This clone came up a few times. The chain combines TRBV5-1 with TRBJ2-1; 8 bases fit TRBD2. The J segment lost 0 bases and the V segment lost 7 bases, leaving 6 bases of the junction unmatched. Germline V CDR1 and CDR2: SGHRS, YFSETQ. This CDR3 comprises 15 residues. Written as DNA, the CDR3 is TGCGCCAGCGGGGAGCGGGGGAGCTCCTACAATGAGCAGTTCTTC. Its protein is CASGERGSSYNEQFF.

The chain carries TRBV11-3 and TRBJ2-1; 8 bases line up with TRBD1. Germline assignment: CDR1 SGHNT and CDR2 YENEEA. The CDR3 is made up of 15 amino acids. After removal of 5 bases from V and 6 bases from J, the junction contained 9 bases not matched to a gene. CDR3 in DNA: TGTGCCAGCAGCAAGAGTCAGGGGGCCGGCAATGAGCAGTTCTTC. Its translation: CASSKSQGAGNEQFF. The variable domain in full, with the rest retrieved from reference TRBV11-3 and TRBJ2-1, is EAGVVQSPRYKIIEKKQPVAFWCNPISGHNTLYWYLQNLGQGPELLIRYENEEAVDDSQLPKDRFSAERLKGVDSTLKIQPAELGDSAVYLCASSKSQGAGNEQFFGPGTRLTVL.

The chain has TRBV11-2 and TRBJ2-1, with 10 bases aligning to TRBD2. The CDR3 is 15 residues long. Germline V gene lookup returns CDR1 SGHAT and CDR2 FQNNGV. After removal of 3 bases from V and 5 bases from J, the junction contained 4 bases not matched to a gene. The CDR3 spells CASSFRGLADNEQFF. The DNA for the CDR3 is TGTGCCAGCAGCTTTCGCGGACTAGCGGACAATGAGCAGTTCTTC.

This sequence joins TRBV5-1 and TRBJ1-1; D is ambiguous. CDR3 size: 14 residues. Germline loops: CDR1 SGHRS, CDR2 YFSETQ. V lost 6 bases, J lost 1 base, and 13 bases lay in between. The CDR3 loop reads CASTPGWGNTEAFF. The DNA for the CDR3 is TGCGCCAGCACCCCGGGATGGGGGAACACTGAAGCTTTCTTT.

The V gene is TRBV18, the J gene TRBJ2-2; 9 bases agree with TRBD2. After removal of 3 bases from V and 2 bases from J, the junction contained 4 bases not matched to a gene. This CDR3 has 16 amino acids. Germline assignment: CDR1 KGHSH and CDR2 LQKENI. CDR3: CASSPLTSGNTGELFF. The CDR3 coding sequence is TGTGCCAGCTCACCTTTGACTAGCGGCAACACCGGGGAGCTGTTTTTT. The entire variable domain, with the rest obtained from reference TRBV18 and TRBJ2-2, is as follows: NAGVMQNPRHLVRRRGQEARLRCSPMKGHSHVYWYRQLPEEGLKFMVYLQKENIIDESGMPKERFSAEFPKEGPSILRIQQVVRGDSAAYFCASSPLTSGNTGELFFGEGSRLTVL.